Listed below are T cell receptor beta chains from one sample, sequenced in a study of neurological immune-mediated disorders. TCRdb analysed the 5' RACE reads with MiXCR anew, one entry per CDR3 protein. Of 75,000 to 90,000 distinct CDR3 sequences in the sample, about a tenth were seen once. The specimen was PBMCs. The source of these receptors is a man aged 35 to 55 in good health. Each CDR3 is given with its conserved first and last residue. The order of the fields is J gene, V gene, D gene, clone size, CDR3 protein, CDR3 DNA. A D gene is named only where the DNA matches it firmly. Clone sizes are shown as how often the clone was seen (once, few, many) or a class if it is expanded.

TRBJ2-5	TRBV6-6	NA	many	CASSYNGQKETQYF	TGTGCCAGCAGTTATAATGGGCAGAAAGAGACCCAGTACTTC
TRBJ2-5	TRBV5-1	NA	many	CASSLDRGYQETQYF	TGCGCCAGCAGCTTGGATAGGGGGTACCAAGAGACCCAGTACTTC
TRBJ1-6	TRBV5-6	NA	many	CASSLLRTLDSPLHF	TGTGCCAGCAGCTTGCTCCGGACACTGGATTCACCCCTCCACTTT
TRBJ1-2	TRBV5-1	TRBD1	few	CASSKDRGAGYTF	TGCGCCAGCAGCAAGGACAGGGGGGCTGGCTACACCTTC
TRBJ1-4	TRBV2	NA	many	CASSTETTNEKLFF	TGTGCCAGCAGTACAGAGACAACTAATGAAAAACTGTTTTTT
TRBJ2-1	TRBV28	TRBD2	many	CASLTGLRHNEQFF	TGTGCCAGTCTTACGGGACTACGTCACAATGAGCAGTTCTTC
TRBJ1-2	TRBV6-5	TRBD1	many	CASSSLRGQANYGYTF	TGTGCCAGCAGTTCCCTCAGGGGGCAGGCTAACTATGGCTACACCTTC
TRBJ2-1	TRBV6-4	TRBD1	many	CASSEGTGYNEQFF	TGTGCCAGCAGTGAGGGGACAGGGTACAATGAGCAGTTCTTC
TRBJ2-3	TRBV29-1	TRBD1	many	CSVTTGAGTDTQYF	TGCAGCGTCACGACAGGGGCTGGTACAGATACGCAGTATTTT
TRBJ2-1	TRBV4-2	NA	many	CASSQVGGNNEQFF	TGTGCCAGCAGCCAAGTCGGGGGAAACAACGAGCAGTTCTTC
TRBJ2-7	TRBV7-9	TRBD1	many	CASSSLDRPYF	TGTGCCAGCAGCTCCCTGGACAGGCCATACTTC
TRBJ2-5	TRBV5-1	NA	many	CASSSPFAAGSASGETQYF	TGCGCCAGCAGCTCCCCCTTTGCGGCAGGGTCAGCGTCAGGAGAGACCCAGTACTTC
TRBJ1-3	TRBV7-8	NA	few	CASSSGARFSGNTIYF	TGTGCCAGCAGCTCAGGGGCCCGATTCTCTGGAAACACCATATATTTT
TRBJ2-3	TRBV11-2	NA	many	CASSSWTAGTDTQYF	TGTGCCAGCAGCTCGTGGACAGCTGGCACAGATACGCAGTATTTT
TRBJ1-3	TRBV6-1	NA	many	CASSKQGRENTIYF	TGTGCCAGCAGCAAACAGGGAAGGGAGAACACCATATATTTT
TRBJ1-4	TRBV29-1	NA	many	CSVEEDPNRLFF	TGCAGCGTTGAAGAAGACCCGAATAGACTGTTTTTT
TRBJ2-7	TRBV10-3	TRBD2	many	CAISESGGGSSYEQYF	TGTGCCATCAGTGAGTCCGGGGGAGGGAGCTCCTACGAGCAGTACTTC
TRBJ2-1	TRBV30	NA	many	CAWSVLLRLQGEQFF	TGTGCCTGGAGTGTCTTACTCCGATTGCAGGGTGAGCAGTTCTTC
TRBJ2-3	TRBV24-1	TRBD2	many	CATSDLTSGRDTDTQYF	TGTGCCACCAGTGACCTGACTAGCGGGAGGGACACAGATACGCAGTATTTT
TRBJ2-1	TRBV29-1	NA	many	CSVLGTNYNEQFF	TGCAGCGTCCTCGGGACAAACTACAATGAGCAGTTCTTC
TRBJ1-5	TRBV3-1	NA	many	CASSHGDLNQPQHF	TGTGCCAGCAGCCATGGAGACCTCAATCAGCCCCAGCATTTT
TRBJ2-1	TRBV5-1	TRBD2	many	CASSFSGGTNNEQFF	TGCGCCAGCAGCTTTAGCGGGGGGACAAACAATGAGCAGTTCTTC
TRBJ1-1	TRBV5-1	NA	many	CASSLEVGGLAFF	TGCGCCAGCAGCTTGGAAGTGGGGGGGCTCGCTTTCTTT
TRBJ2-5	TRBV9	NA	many	CASSVGTLQGETQYF	TGTGCCAGCAGCGTAGGGACACTCCAGGGGGAGACCCAGTACTTC
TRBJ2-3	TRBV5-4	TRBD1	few	CASSPGQAGTDTQYF	TGTGCCAGCAGCCCGGGACAGGCTGGCACAGATACGCAGTATTTT
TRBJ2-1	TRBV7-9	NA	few	CASSLSSEPYNEQFF	TGTGCCAGCAGCTTAAGCTCAGAGCCCTACAATGAGCAGTTCTTC
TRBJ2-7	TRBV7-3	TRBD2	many	CASSLMGGYEQYF	TGTGCCAGCAGCTTAATGGGAGGGTACGAGCAGTACTTC
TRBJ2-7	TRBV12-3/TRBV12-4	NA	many	CASSLHAGSGEQYF	TGTGCCAGCAGTTTACATGCAGGGTCCGGCGAGCAGTACTTC
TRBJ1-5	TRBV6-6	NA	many	CASSYLAVHQPQHF	TGTGCCAGCAGTTACTTGGCAGTTCATCAGCCCCAGCATTTT
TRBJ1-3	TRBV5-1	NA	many	CASSLDGQPGNTIYF	TGCGCCAGCAGCTTGGACGGACAGCCTGGAAACACCATATATTTT
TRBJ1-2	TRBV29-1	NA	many	CSVGGGSGYTF	TGCAGCGTTGGCGGAGGGAGCGGCTACACCTTC
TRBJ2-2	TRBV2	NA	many	CASRSGTDTGELFF	TGTGCCAGCAGATCCGGGACCGACACCGGGGAGCTGTTTTTT
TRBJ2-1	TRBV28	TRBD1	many	CASRDRVEQFF	TGTGCCAGCAGGGACAGGGTTGAGCAGTTCTTC
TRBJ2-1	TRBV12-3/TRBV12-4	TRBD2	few	CASSFVLTSGGNEQFF	TGTGCCAGCAGTTTTGTCTTGACTAGCGGGGGGAATGAGCAGTTCTTC
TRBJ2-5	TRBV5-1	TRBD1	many	CASSPGQSQETQYF	TGCGCCAGCAGCCCGGGACAGAGCCAAGAGACCCAGTACTTC
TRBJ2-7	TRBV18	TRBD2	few	CASSPTTSFHEQYF	TGTGCCAGCTCCCCGACGACTAGCTTCCACGAGCAGTACTTC
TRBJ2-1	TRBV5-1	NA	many	CASGQRYNEQFF	TGCGCCAGCGGACAGCGCTACAATGAGCAGTTCTTC